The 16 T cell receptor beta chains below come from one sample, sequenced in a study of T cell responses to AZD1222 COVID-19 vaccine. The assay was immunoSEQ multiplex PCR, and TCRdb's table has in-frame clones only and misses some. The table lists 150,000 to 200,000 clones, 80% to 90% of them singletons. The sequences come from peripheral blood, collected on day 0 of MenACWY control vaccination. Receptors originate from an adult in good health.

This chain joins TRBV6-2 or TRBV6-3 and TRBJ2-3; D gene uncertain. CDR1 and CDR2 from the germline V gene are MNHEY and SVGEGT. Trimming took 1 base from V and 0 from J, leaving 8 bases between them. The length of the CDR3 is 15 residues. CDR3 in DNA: TGTGCCAGCAGTTACTTCGTACAGAGCACAGATACGCAGTATTTT. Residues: CASSYFVQSTDTQYF.

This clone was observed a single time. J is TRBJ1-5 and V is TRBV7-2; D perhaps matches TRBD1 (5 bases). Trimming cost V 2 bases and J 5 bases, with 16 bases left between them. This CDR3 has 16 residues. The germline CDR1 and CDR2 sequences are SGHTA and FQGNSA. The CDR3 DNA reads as TGTGCCAGCAGCTTATTGGCAGGGCGATTTGATCAGCCCCAGCATTTT. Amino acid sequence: CASSLLAGRFDQPQHF. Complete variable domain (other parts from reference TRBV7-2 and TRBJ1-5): GAGVSQSPSNKVTEKGKDVELRCDPISGHTALYWYRQSLGQGLEFLIYFQGNSAPDKSGLPSDRFSAERTGGSVSTLTIQRTQQEDSAVYLCASSLLAGRFDQPQHFGDGTRLSIL.

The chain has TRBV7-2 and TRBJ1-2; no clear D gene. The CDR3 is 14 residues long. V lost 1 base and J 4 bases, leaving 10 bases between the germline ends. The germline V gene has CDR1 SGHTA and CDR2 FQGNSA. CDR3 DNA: TGTGCCAGCAGCTTAGAGAGGGCAGGCTATGGCTACACCTTC. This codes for CASSLERAGYGYTF. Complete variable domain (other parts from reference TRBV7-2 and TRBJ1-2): GAGVSQSPSNKVTEKGKDVELRCDPISGHTALYWYRQSLGQGLEFLIYFQGNSAPDKSGLPSDRFSAERTGGSVSTLTIQRTQQEDSAVYLCASSLERAGYGYTFGSGTRLTVV.

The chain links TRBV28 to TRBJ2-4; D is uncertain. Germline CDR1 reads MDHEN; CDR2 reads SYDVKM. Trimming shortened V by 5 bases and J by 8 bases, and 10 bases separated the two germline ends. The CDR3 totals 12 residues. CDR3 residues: CASSPWIDIQYF. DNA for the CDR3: TGTGCCAGCAGTCCATGGATAGACATTCAGTACTTC.

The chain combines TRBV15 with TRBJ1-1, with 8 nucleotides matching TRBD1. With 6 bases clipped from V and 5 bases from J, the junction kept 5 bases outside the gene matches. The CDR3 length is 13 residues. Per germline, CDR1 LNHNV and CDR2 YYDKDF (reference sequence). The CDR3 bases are TGTGCCACCAGAGACAGGGGATGGACTGAAGCTTTCTTT. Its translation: CATRDRGWTEAFF.

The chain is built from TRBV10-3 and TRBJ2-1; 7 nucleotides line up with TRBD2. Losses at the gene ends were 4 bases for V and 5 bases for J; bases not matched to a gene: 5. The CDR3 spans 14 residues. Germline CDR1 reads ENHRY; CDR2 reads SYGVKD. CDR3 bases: TGTGCCATCAGTGCGGCTAGCGGAAACAATGAGCAGTTCTTC. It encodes CAISAASGNNEQFF.

CDR3 sequence: CASSLDRVNEKLFF. CDR3 DNA sequence: TGTGCCAGCAGCCTGGACAGGGTTAATGAAAAACTGTTTTTT. The chain recombines TRBV7-2 with TRBJ1-4; TRBD1 agrees at 8 bases. V was clipped by 5 bases and J by 4 bases; unmatched bases: 3. Germline-derived CDR1 and CDR2 are SGHTA and FQGNSA. The CDR3 has 14 residues.

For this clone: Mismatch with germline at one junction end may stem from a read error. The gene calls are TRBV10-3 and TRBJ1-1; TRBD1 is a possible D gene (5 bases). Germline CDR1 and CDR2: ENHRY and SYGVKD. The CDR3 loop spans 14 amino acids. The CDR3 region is CAIRPGRTNTEAFF. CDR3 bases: TGTGCCATCAGGCCGGGACGTACGAACACTGAAGCTTTTTTT.

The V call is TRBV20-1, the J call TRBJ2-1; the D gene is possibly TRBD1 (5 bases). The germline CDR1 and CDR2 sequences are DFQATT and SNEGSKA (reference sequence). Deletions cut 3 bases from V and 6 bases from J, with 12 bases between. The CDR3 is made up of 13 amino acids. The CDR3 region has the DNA TGCAGTGCTAGTCACCGTCAGGGCAATGAGCAGTTCTTC. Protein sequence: CSASHRQGNEQFF.

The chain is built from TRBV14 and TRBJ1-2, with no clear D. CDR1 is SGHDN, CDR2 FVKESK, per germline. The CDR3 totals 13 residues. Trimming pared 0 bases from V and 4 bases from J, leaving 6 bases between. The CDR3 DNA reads TGTGCCAGCAGCCAAGATAATAGCTATGGCTACACCTTC. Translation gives CASSQDNSYGYTF.

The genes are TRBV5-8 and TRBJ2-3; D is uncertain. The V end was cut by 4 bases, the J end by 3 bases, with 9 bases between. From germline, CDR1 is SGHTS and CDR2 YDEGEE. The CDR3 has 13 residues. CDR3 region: CASSPQITDTQYF. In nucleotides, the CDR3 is TGTGCCAGCAGCCCACAGATAACAGATACGCAGTATTTT.

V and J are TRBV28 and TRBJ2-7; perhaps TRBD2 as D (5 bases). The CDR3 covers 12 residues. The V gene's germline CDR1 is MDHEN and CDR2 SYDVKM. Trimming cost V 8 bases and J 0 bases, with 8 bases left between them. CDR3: CASHRGSYEQYF. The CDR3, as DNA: TGTGCCAGCCACCGGGGCTCCTACGAGCAGTACTTC.

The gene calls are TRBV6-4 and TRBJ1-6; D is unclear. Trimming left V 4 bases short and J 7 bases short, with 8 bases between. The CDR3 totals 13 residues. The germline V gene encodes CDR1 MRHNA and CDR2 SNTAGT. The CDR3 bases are TGTGCCAGCAGTGCACGTCTCAATTCACCCCTCCACTTT. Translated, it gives CASSARLNSPLHF.

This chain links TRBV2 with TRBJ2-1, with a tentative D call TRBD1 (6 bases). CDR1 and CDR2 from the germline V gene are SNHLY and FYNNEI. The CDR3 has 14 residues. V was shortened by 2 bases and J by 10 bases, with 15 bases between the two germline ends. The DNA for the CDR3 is TGTGCCAGCAGTGAACAGGGGCCCAGCCGGGAGCAGTTCTTC. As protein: CASSEQGPSREQFF.

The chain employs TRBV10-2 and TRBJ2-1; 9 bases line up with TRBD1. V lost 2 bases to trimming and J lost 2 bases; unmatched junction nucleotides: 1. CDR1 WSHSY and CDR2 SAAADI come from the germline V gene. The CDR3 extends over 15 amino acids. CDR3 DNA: TGCGCCAGCAGTGAGGGGACAGGGACCTACAATGAGCAGTTCTTC. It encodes CASSEGTGTYNEQFF.

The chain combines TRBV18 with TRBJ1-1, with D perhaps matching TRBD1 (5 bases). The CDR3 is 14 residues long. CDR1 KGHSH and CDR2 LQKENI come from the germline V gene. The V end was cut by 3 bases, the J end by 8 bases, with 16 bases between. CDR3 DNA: TGTGCCAGCTCACCGGCAGACAGTCCCTTAGAAGCTTTCTTT. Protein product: CASSPADSPLEAFF.